The 26 T cell receptor beta chains below all came from one sample that was sequenced in a study of cytomegalovirus exposure and HLA in healthy donors. The PCR ran on 60 Vbeta and 13 Jbeta primers. Here immunoSEQ multiplex PCR was the method, and the copy in TCRdb shows in-frame clones only, minus some. The sample consists of 300,000 or so clones, 70% to 90% of them appearing once. The sequenced sample was PBMCs. The receptors were sampled from a woman in her thirties or forties in good health and CMV-seropositive.

The V call is TRBV7-2, the J call TRBJ2-1; 14 nucleotides match TRBD2. J gave up 7 bases and V 2 bases, and 10 bases lay outside the gene matches. Germline loops: CDR1 SGHTA, CDR2 FQGNSA. This CDR3 contains 18 residues. The CDR3 DNA sequence: TGTGCCAGCAGCTTATCCCGGTCGGGGACTAGCGGGAGTAATGAGCAGTTCTTC. Protein product: CASSLSRSGTSGSNEQFF.

The chain carries TRBV2 and TRBJ2-1; D is perhaps TRBD2 (6 bases). The CDR3 covers 14 residues. Germline CDR1 SNHLY, CDR2 FYNNEI. Trimming took 10 bases from V and 6 from J, leaving 19 bases between them. In nucleotides, the CDR3 is TGTGCCACCAAGGTGGGAACTAGCTCCAATGAGCAGTTCTTC. Its translation is CATKVGTSSNEQFF.

The rearrangement uses TRBV28 and TRBJ2-2; 7 bases line up with TRBD2. V dropped 3 bases and J dropped 1; count of bases not matched to a gene: 2. This CDR3 spans 15 amino acids. Germline V gives CDR1 MDHEN, CDR2 SYDVKM. The chain's CDR3 is CASSLGGVNTGELFF. Written as DNA, the CDR3 is TGTGCCAGCAGTTTGGGGGGGGTGAACACCGGGGAGCTGTTTTTT. The full variable domain, its missing parts supplied by reference TRBV28 and TRBJ2-2, is DVKVTQSSRYLVKRTGEKVFLECVQDMDHENMFWYRQDPGLGLRLIYFSYDVKMKEKGDIPEGYSVSREKKERFSLILESASTNQTSMYLCASSLGGVNTGELFFGEGSRLTVL.

J is TRBJ1-5 and V is TRBV28, with D maybe TRBD1 (6 bases). The ends were cut back, 9 bases at V and 7 bases at J, with 22 bases in the middle. Looked up from germline, CDR1 is MDHEN and CDR2 is SYDVKM. CDR3 length: 15 residues. CDR3 protein: CASTPTDRLLQPQHF. The CDR3 region has the DNA TGTGCCAGTACACCCACTGACAGGCTTTTGCAGCCCCAGCATTTT.

This clone appeared once. Here the CDR3 DNA reads TGTGCCAGCAGCTTAGGGGCCCCTCAGCCCCAGCATTTT. Translation: CASSLGAPQPQHF. The J gene is TRBJ1-5, the V gene TRBV7-8; no reliable D call. Looked up from germline, CDR1 is SGHVS and CDR2 is FQNEAQ. Trimming shortened V by 1 base and J by 6 bases, and 7 bases separated the two germline ends. The CDR3 is made up of 13 amino acids.

The sample holds a few counts of this clone. The chain carries TRBV7-3 and TRBJ2-2; 7 positions agree with TRBD2. Germline V gives CDR1 SGHTA, CDR2 FQGTGA. Trimming at V came to 3 bases and at J to 3 bases, leaving 4 bases not matched to a gene. This CDR3 comprises 15 residues. The CDR3 nucleotides read TGTGCCAGCAGCTTCAATGGGGGGGACACCGGGGAGCTGTTTTTT. Its translation is CASSFNGGDTGELFF.

V and J are TRBV7-8 and TRBJ2-6; 7 bases line up with TRBD1. CDR1 and CDR2 (germline): SGHVS, FQNEAQ. V lost 5 bases and J lost 4; bases outside the gene matches: 8. CDR3 length: 16 amino acids. DNA for the CDR3: TGTGCCAGCAGCCCCGACAGGGTTAGAGGGGCCAACGTCCTGACTTTC. Its translation is CASSPDRVRGANVLTF.

The gene calls are TRBV6-1 and TRBJ2-1, with no clear D. The CDR3 has 13 amino acids. V was clipped by 4 bases and J by 2 bases, with 6 bases between them. Per germline, CDR1 MNHNS and CDR2 SASEGT. The CDR3 bases are TGTGCCAGCAGTGCCACACCCTACAATGAGCAGTTCTTC. Amino acids: CASSATPYNEQFF.

This clone was picked up a small number of times. The chain combines TRBV6-1 with TRBJ1-2; a possible D gene is TRBD1 (5 bases). CDR3 length: 14 residues. V gave up 3 bases and J gave up 0 bases, with 8 bases separating them. CDR1 is MNHNS, CDR2 SASEGT, per germline. CDR3 nucleotide sequence: TGTGCCAGCAGTGACGGGGGGACTAACTATGGCTACACCTTC. Translation gives CASSDGGTNYGYTF.

The J gene is TRBJ2-7, the V gene TRBV7-8; 8 bases line up with TRBD2. Germline CDR1 SGHVS, CDR2 FQNEAQ. V shed 1 base, J shed 2 bases, and the junction held 10 bases outside the gene matches. The CDR3 totals 17 residues. For the CDR3, the DNA is TGTGCCAGCAGCTTAGACCATCTTACTAGCGGTACCTACGAGCAGTACTTC. This gives the protein CASSLDHLTSGTYEQYF. The full variable domain, with the rest looked up from reference TRBV7-8 and TRBJ2-7, is GAGVSQSPRYKVAKRGQDVALRCDPISGHVSLFWYQQALGQGPEFLTYFQNEAQLDKSGLPSDRFFAERPEGSVSTLKIQRTQQEDSAVYLCASSLDHLTSGTYEQYFGPGTRLTVT.

The genes are TRBV6-6 and TRBJ2-7; D is perhaps TRBD1 (6 bases). The CDR3 loop spans 14 amino acids. The V end lost 1 base, the J end lost 2 bases, and 9 bases lay between the germline ends. Per the germline V gene, CDR1 is MNHNY and CDR2 is SVGAGI (reference sequence). The CDR3 DNA sequence: TGTGCCAGCAGTTACTGGGACACAACCTACGAGCAGTACTTC. Translated, it gives CASSYWDTTYEQYF.

This clone was picked up a small number of times. The chain has TRBV4-2 and TRBJ2-3; 7 bases map to TRBD2. V shed 1 base, J shed 2 bases, and the junction held 3 bases outside the gene matches. The CDR3 runs 15 residues. In germline, CDR1 is LGHNA, CDR2 YNFKEQ. The CDR3 sequence: CASSQVSGVTDTQYF. Here the CDR3 DNA reads TGTGCCAGCAGCCAAGTAAGCGGGGTCACAGATACGCAGTATTTT.

The rearrangement uses TRBV7-9 and TRBJ2-6, with 7 nucleotides matching TRBD1. This CDR3 has 17 residues. CDR1 SEHNR and CDR2 FQNEAQ come from the germline V gene (reference sequence). The ends lost 5 bases at V and 2 bases at J; junction bases unmatched: 9. DNA for the CDR3: TGTGCCAGCAGCCCTAGGGGGCAGGGCACTGGGGCCAACGTCCTGACTTTC. Its protein product is CASSPRGQGTGANVLTF.

The gene calls are TRBV30 and TRBJ2-1; 8 bases line up with TRBD1. Germline assignment: CDR1 GTSNPN and CDR2 SVGIG (reference sequence). With V trimmed by 4 bases and J by 9 bases, 5 bases remained unmatched. CDR3 length equals 12 residues. The CDR3: CAWIPGGGEQFF. In DNA form, the CDR3 reads TGTGCCTGGATCCCAGGGGGCGGTGAGCAGTTCTTC.

The CDR3 loop is CAISEARQTTGETQYF. CDR3 bases: TGTGCCATCAGTGAGGCGAGACAGACCACCGGGGAGACCCAGTACTTC. J is TRBJ2-5 and V is TRBV10-3, with D possibly being TRBD1 (5 bases). Germline-derived CDR1 and CDR2 are ENHRY and SYGVKD. The V end was cut by 2 bases, the J end by 5 bases, with 18 bases between. CDR3 size: 16 residues.

This clone appeared a single time. The chain carries TRBV27 and TRBJ2-2, with D uncertain. The CDR3 is made up of 14 amino acids. Trimming cost V 1 base and J 1 base, with 4 bases left between them. Germline values: CDR1 MNHEY, CDR2 SMNVEV (reference sequence). DNA for the CDR3: TGTGCCAGCAGTTTATACAGGAACACCGGGGAGCTGTTTTTT. Its translation: CASSLYRNTGELFF.

The chain recombines TRBV18 with TRBJ1-1, with TRBD1 matching over 7 bases. Trimming removed 5 bases from V and 4 bases from J; junction bases left unmatched: 7. Germline-derived CDR1 and CDR2 are KGHSH and LQKENI. CDR3 size: 14 residues. The CDR3 sequence is CASSSDRDSTEAFF. The CDR3 nucleotides are TGTGCCAGCTCAAGCGACAGGGACAGCACTGAAGCTTTCTTT.

V gene TRBV7-9 combines with J gene TRBJ2-4, with TRBD2 matching 8 bases. CDR1 is SEHNR and CDR2 is FQNEAQ in the germline V gene (reference sequence). The CDR3 is 17 amino acids. V lost 1 base, J lost 8 bases, and 13 bases stayed unmatched. As DNA, the CDR3 is TGTGCCAGCAGCTTAGGGCCGGGAGGGACGTATGTAGACATTCAGTACTTC. Translated: CASSLGPGGTYVDIQYF.

The rearrangement links TRBV4-3 to TRBJ2-2; possibly TRBD2 for D (5 bases). CDR3 length: 17 amino acids. V lost 0 bases, J lost 0 bases, and 11 bases lay in between. The germline V gene encodes CDR1 LGHNA and CDR2 YSLEER. For the CDR3, the DNA is TGCGCCAGCAGCCAAGATTGGCTAGCAGCGAACACCGGGGAGCTGTTTTTT. Translating gives CASSQDWLAANTGELFF.

Here the CDR3 reads CASSPLGLANGELFF. The CDR3 nucleotides are TGTGCCAGCTCACCACTGGGACTAGCGAACGGGGAGCTGTTTTTT. The chain combines TRBV18 with TRBJ2-2, with 10 bases matching TRBD2. Trimming cost V 1 base and J 7 bases; bases outside gene matches: 3. CDR3 length: 15 residues. Germline assignment: CDR1 KGHSH and CDR2 LQKENI.

This clone was seen only once. The J gene is TRBJ2-1, the V gene TRBV30; TRBD2 is a possible D gene (6 bases). Trimming took off 4 bases at V and 6 bases at J, with 22 bases between the two ends. The CDR3 covers 16 residues. Germline V lookup: CDR1 GTSNPN, CDR2 SVGIG (reference sequence). The CDR3 spells CAWTSAPGGFFNEQFF. CDR3 in DNA: TGTGCCTGGACCTCGGCACCCGGGGGATTTTTCAATGAGCAGTTCTTC.

The V call is TRBV5-1, the J call TRBJ2-1; D is possibly TRBD1 (6 bases). V dropped 3 bases and J dropped 1 base, with 20 bases sitting between them. From germline, CDR1 is SGHRS and CDR2 YFSETQ. There are 18 residues in the CDR3. The CDR3: CASSYTGNGRASYNEQFF. The CDR3 nucleotides read TGCGCCAGCAGCTATACAGGGAACGGTAGAGCTTCCTACAATGAGCAGTTCTTC.

Only one count was recorded for this clone. The chain uses TRBV7-9 and TRBJ2-7, with 7 bases aligning to TRBD1. This CDR3 is built from 14 residues. J was trimmed by 2 bases and V by 4 bases; bases with no gene match: 5. Germline V gene data show CDR1 as SEHNR and CDR2 as FQNEAQ (reference sequence). CDR3 residues: CASSWDSRAYEQYF. Here the CDR3 DNA reads TGTGCCAGCAGCTGGGACAGTAGGGCCTACGAGCAGTACTTC. Full variable domain (outside the CDR3, taken from reference TRBV7-9 and TRBJ2-7): DTGVSQNPRHKITKRGQNVTFRCDPISEHNRLYWYRQTLGQGPEFLTYFQNEAQLEKSRLLSDRFSAERPKGSFSTLEIQRTEQGDSAMYLCASSWDSRAYEQYFGPGTRLTVT.

The chain employs TRBV15 and TRBJ1-4, with D possibly TRBD1 on 6 matching bases. This CDR3 contains 16 residues. CDR1 is LNHNV and CDR2 is YYDKDF in the germline V gene (reference sequence). Between the trimmed V and J ends, which lost 0 bases and 3 bases, there was a span of 11 bases. The CDR3 bases are TGTGCCACCAGCAGAGATAGGGGACATTCTAATGAAAAACTGTTTTTT. It translates to CATSRDRGHSNEKLFF.

The chain couples TRBV30 to TRBJ1-1; D is unclear. The germline gives CDR1 GTSNPN, CDR2 SVGIG (reference sequence). V lost 2 bases, J lost 0 bases, and 7 bases lay in between. This CDR3 comprises 13 residues. The CDR3 DNA sequence: TGTGCCTGGAGTCACGGGGTGAACACTGAAGCTTTCTTT. Amino acids: CAWSHGVNTEAFF.

Only one count was recorded for this clone. The rearrangement joins TRBV6-1 to TRBJ1-2, with TRBD1 as a possible D gene (5 bases). The V end lost 3 bases, the J end lost 12 bases, and 14 bases lay between the germline ends. Per germline, CDR1 MNHNS and CDR2 SASEGT. The CDR3 covers 12 residues. This chain's CDR3 is CASSETGHTHTF. As DNA, the CDR3 is TGTGCCAGCAGTGAGACTGGACATACCCACACCTTC.